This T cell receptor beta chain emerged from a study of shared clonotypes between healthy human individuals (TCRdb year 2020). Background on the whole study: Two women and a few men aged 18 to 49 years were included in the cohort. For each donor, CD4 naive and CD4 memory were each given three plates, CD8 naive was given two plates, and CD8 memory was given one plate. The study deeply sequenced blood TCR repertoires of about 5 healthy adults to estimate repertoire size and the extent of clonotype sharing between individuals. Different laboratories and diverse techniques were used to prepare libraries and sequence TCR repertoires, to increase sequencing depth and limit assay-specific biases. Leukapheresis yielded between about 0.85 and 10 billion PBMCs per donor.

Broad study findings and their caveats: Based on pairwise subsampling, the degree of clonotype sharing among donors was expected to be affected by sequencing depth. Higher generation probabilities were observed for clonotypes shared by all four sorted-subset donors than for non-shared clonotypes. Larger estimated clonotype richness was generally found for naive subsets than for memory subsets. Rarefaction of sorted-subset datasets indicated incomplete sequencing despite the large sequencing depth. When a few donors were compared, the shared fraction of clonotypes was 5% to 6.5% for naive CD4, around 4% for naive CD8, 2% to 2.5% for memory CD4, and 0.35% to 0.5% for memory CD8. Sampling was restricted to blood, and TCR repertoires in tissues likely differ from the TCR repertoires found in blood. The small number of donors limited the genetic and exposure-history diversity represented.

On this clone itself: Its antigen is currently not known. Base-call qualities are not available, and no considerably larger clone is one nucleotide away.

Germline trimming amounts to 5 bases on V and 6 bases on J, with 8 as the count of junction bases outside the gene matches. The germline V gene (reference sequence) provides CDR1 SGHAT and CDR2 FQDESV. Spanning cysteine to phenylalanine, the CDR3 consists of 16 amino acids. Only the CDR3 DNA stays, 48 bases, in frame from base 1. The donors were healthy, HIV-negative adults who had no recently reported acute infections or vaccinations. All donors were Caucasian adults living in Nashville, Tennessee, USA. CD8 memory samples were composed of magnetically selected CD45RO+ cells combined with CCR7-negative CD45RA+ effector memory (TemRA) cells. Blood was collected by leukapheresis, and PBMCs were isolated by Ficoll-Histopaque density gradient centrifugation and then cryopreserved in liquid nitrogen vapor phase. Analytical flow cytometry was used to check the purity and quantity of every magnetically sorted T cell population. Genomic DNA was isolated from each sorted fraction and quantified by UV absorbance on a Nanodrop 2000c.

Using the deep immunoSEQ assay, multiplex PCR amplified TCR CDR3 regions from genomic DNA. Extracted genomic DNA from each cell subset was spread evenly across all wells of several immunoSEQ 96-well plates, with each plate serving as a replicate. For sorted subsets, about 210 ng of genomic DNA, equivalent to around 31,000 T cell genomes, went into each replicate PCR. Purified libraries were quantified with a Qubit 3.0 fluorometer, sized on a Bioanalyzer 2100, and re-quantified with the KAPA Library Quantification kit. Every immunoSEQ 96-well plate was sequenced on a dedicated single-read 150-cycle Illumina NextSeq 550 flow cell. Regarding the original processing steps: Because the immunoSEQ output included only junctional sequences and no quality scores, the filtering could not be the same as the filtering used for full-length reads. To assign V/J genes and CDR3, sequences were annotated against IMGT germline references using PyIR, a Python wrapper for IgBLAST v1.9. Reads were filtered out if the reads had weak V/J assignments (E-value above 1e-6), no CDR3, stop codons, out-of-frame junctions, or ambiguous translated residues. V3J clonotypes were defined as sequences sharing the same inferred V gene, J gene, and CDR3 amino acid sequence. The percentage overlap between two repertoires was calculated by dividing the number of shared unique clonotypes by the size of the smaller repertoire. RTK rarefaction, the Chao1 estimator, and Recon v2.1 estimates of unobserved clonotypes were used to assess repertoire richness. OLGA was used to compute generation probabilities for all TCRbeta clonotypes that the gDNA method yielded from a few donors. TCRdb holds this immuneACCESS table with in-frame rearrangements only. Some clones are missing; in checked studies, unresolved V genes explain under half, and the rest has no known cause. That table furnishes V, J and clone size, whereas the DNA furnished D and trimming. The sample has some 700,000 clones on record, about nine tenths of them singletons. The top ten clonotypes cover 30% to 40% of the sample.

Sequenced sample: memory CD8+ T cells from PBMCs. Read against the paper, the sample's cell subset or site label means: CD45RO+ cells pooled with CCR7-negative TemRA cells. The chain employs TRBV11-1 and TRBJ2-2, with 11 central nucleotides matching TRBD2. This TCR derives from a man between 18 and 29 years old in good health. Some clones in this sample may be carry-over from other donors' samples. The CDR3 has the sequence CASSTTTSGMAGELFF. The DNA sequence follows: TGTGCCAGCAGCACAACGACTAGCGGGATGGCCGGGGAGCTGTTTTTT. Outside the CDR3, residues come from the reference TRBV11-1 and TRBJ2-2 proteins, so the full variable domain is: EAEVAQSPRYKITEKSQAVAFWCDPISGHATLYWYRQILGQGPELLVQFQDESVVDDSQLPKDRFSAERLKGVDSTLKIQPAELGDSAMYLCASSTTTSGMAGELFFGEGSRLTVL.